This entry describes one T cell receptor beta chain. The sample comes from a study of shared clonotypes between healthy human individuals. CDR3 length: 14 residues. Germline-derived CDR1 and CDR2 are MGHDK and SYGVNS. Trimming cost V 8 bases and J 0 bases, with 8 bases left between them. Some clones are missing from TCRdb's copy, which holds only in-frame ones; the method was immunoSEQ multiplex PCR. Among some 630,000 clones listed, approximately 75% were seen once. The V and J genes are TRBV25-1 and TRBJ1-6; D gene unclear. The sample was memory CD4+ T cells sorted from blood. Sample subset: CD45RA-negative fraction. This TCR came from a woman in her twenties or thirties in good health. This chain's CDR3 is CASGWSSYNSPLHF. The CDR3 DNA follows: TGTGCCAGCGGTTGGAGCTCCTATAATTCACCCCTCCACTTT.